These T cell receptor beta chains were read from a single sample in a study of Ad26.COV2.S vaccination and SARS-CoV-2 variants. Sequencing used immunoSEQ multiplex PCR; TCRdb keeps in-frame clones, though not all of them. This table has 350,000 to 450,000 clones, roughly 80% appearing once. Sequences were derived from peripheral blood, sampled in a trial of Ad26.COV2.S vaccine versus placebo. Receptor source: a person aged 18-65 years who received the Ad26.COV2.S COVID-19 vaccine or a placebo. CDR3s include the opening cysteine and the closing phenylalanine or tryptophan. Each record gives: D gene, V gene, clone size, J gene, CDR3 DNA, CDR3 protein. The D gene is left open where the match is weak. Some rows mark clone size as missing; the rest say once, few, many or name a class of expanded clone.

D: TRBD1; V: TRBV20-1; size: -; J: TRBJ2-1; DNA: TGCAGTGCTAGTGAACTAGGGGGCCCGAATGAGCAGTTCTTC; CDR3: CSASELGGPNEQFF
D: -; V: TRBV6-5; size: -; J: TRBJ1-5; DNA: TGTGCCAGCAGTTACTCGGGGGGGGGCGATCAGCCCCAGCATTTT; CDR3: CASSYSGGGDQPQHF
D: -; V: TRBV6-5; size: many; J: TRBJ1-1; DNA: TGTGCCAGCAGTTTTACAGAGAACACTGAAGCTTTCTTT; CDR3: CASSFTENTEAFF
D: -; V: TRBV4-3; size: -; J: TRBJ1-6; DNA: TGCGCCAGCAGCCAAGGCCCCTCAGATCCCCTCCACTTT; CDR3: CASSQGPSDPLHF
D: -; V: TRBV6-5; size: -; J: TRBJ1-1; DNA: TGTGCCAGCAGTCCCCCTACAGGGATCGCTGAAGCTTTCTTT; CDR3: CASSPPTGIAEAFF
D: -; V: TRBV7-3; size: -; J: TRBJ2-1; DNA: TGTGCCAGCAGCTTTAGAGAGAAGCTCTACAATGAGCAGTTCTTC; CDR3: CASSFREKLYNEQFF
D: TRBD1; V: TRBV18; size: -; J: TRBJ1-1; DNA: TGTGCCAGCTCACCACAGCGGTACAGGGACAGGATGAACACTGAAGCTTTCTTT; CDR3: CASSPQRYRDRMNTEAFF
D: TRBD1; V: TRBV6-4; size: -; J: TRBJ1-3; DNA: TGTGCCAGCAGTAGACAGGGGATTGCTGGAAACACCATATATTTT; CDR3: CASSRQGIAGNTIYF
D: -; V: TRBV6-6; size: -; J: TRBJ2-7; DNA: TGTGCCAGCAGTTACTCGATAACGGGGCCTAGTGTACAGTACTTC; CDR3: CASSYSITGPSVQYF
D: TRBD1; V: TRBV19; size: -; J: TRBJ2-3; DNA: TGTGCCAGTAGCAGGAATACCGGGACAGGGAGTGGCACAGATACGCAGTATTTT; CDR3: CASSRNTGTGSGTDTQYF
D: TRBD2; V: TRBV7-2; size: few; J: TRBJ2-2; DNA: TGTGCCAGCAGCCTTTTTGCGCGGGGGGGCTCCGGGGAGCTGTTTTTT; CDR3: CASSLFARGGSGELFF
D: TRBD2; V: TRBV5-4; size: few; J: TRBJ2-3; DNA: TGTGCCAGCAGCGCCGGACTAGCGGGAGTGACGAGCACAGATACGCAGTATTTT; CDR3: CASSAGLAGVTSTDTQYF
D: -; V: TRBV2; size: -; J: TRBJ1-5; DNA: TGTGCCAGCAGTTTGACGTTCCAGCCCCAGCATTTT; CDR3: CASSLTFQPQHF
D: -; V: TRBV30; size: -; J: TRBJ1-4; DNA: TGTGCCTGGACCCCAGGACAGTCGAATGAAAAACTGTTTTTT; CDR3: CAWTPGQSNEKLFF
D: -; V: TRBV4-2; size: once; J: TRBJ2-5; DNA: TGTGCCAGCAGCCAAGAATCTAGTCAGGCCAATATCGGAGAGACCCAGTACTTC; CDR3: CASSQESSQANIGETQYF
D: TRBD1; V: TRBV5-1; size: -; J: TRBJ1-1; DNA: TGCGCCAGCAGCTTCTCGACAGGGGCTGGCACTGAAGCTTTCTTT; CDR3: CASSFSTGAGTEAFF
D: -; V: TRBV5-1; size: -; J: TRBJ2-3; DNA: TGCGCCAGCAGGGGCCGGGCTTTAGGCCTCACAGATACGCAGTATTTT; CDR3: CASRGRALGLTDTQYF
D: -; V: TRBV4-1; size: -; J: TRBJ2-3; DNA: TGCGCCAGCAGCAAGTTGGGCCGGCGGGATACGCAGTATTTT; CDR3: CASSKLGRRDTQYF
D: -; V: TRBV27; size: few; J: TRBJ1-3; DNA: TGTGCCAGCAGTAACATAATAAGTTTCTCTGGAAACACCATATATTTT; CDR3: CASSNIISFSGNTIYF
D: -; V: TRBV6-4; size: -; J: TRBJ1-2; DNA: TGTGCCAGCAGTGCATTTGGCGGAAACTATGGCTACACCTTC; CDR3: CASSAFGGNYGYTF
D: -; V: TRBV7-9; size: -; J: TRBJ1-1; DNA: TGTGCCAGCAGCTTTCGGGGGGCTGAAGCTTTCTTT; CDR3: CASSFRGAEAFF
D: -; V: TRBV18; size: -; J: TRBJ1-1; DNA: TGTGCCAGCTCACCACGCGGGGACGCCCCAACTTTT; CDR3: CASSPRGDAPTF
D: -; V: TRBV11-2; size: -; J: TRBJ1-3; DNA: TGTGCCAGCAGCTTAGTTTGGGGTCCCGTCTCTGGAAACACCATATATTTT; CDR3: CASSLVWGPVSGNTIYF
D: -; V: TRBV11-2; size: -; J: TRBJ1-6; DNA: TGTGCCAGCAGCGCCCTGGACCGAAATTCACCCCTCCACTTT; CDR3: CASSALDRNSPLHF
D: TRBD1; V: TRBV7-3; size: -; J: TRBJ1-1; DNA: TGTGCCAGCAGCCCGACCGGGACAGACACTGAAGCTTTCTTT; CDR3: CASSPTGTDTEAFF
D: -; V: TRBV18; size: -; J: TRBJ1-1; DNA: TGTGCCAGCTCACGATACGTTGAGAACACTGAAGCTTTCTTT; CDR3: CASSRYVENTEAFF
D: -; V: TRBV4-3; size: once; J: TRBJ2-1; DNA: TGCGCCAGCAGCCCCGGCCCAAGCTACAATGAGCAGTTCTTC; CDR3: CASSPGPSYNEQFF
D: TRBD2; V: TRBV24-1; size: -; J: TRBJ2-1; DNA: TGTGCCACCAGTGATGCGGGAGAGACCTACAATGAGCAGTTCTTC; CDR3: CATSDAGETYNEQFF
D: -; V: TRBV11-2; size: -; J: TRBJ1-1; DNA: TGTGCCAGCAGCTTAGTCGGTCAGGCCCGGGGGAACACTGAAGCTTTCTTT; CDR3: CASSLVGQARGNTEAFF
D: -; V: TRBV20-1; size: -; J: TRBJ2-2; DNA: TGCAGTGCTAGTTCGCGGGTTAACACCGGGGAGCTGTTTTTT; CDR3: CSASSRVNTGELFF
D: -; V: TRBV6-5; size: -; J: TRBJ1-1; DNA: TGTGCCAGCAGGCCCCTACAGGGGAACACTGAAGCTTTCTTT; CDR3: CASRPLQGNTEAFF
D: -; V: TRBV3-1/TRBV3-2; size: -; J: TRBJ2-5; DNA: TGTGCCAGCAGCCAAGATTTGGAGACCCAGTACTTC; CDR3: CASSQDLETQYF
D: -; V: TRBV7-6; size: few; J: TRBJ2-7; DNA: TGTGCCAGCAGCTCCCAGGGGATCTACGAGCAGTACTTC; CDR3: CASSSQGIYEQYF
D: -; V: TRBV7-9; size: -; J: TRBJ1-1; DNA: TGTGCCAGCAGTTTGGACACCTACACTGAAGCTTTCTTT; CDR3: CASSLDTYTEAFF
D: TRBD2; V: TRBV24-1; size: once; J: TRBJ2-7; DNA: TGTGCCACCAGTGATTCGACTAGCCCTTCCTACGAGCAGTACTTC; CDR3: CATSDSTSPSYEQYF
D: -; V: TRBV7-3; size: -; J: TRBJ2-5; DNA: TGTGCCAGCAGCTTAAAAGGGGCTAGAAGGGAAGAGACCCAGTACTTC; CDR3: CASSLKGARREETQYF
D: TRBD2; V: TRBV4-3; size: -; J: TRBJ2-7; DNA: TGCGCCAGCAGCCATGCCCGAGGGGGGCGGGAGGGGCCAGCCTACGAGCAGTACTTC; CDR3: CASSHARGGREGPAYEQYF
D: -; V: TRBV4-1; size: once; J: TRBJ2-7; DNA: TGCGCCAGCAGCCAAGTGGGCTACTACGAGCAGTACTTC; CDR3: CASSQVGYYEQYF
D: -; V: TRBV6-2/TRBV6-3; size: -; J: TRBJ2-7; DNA: TGTGCCAGCAGTTACGACGCGGCCGAGCAGTACTTC; CDR3: CASSYDAAEQYF
D: TRBD1; V: TRBV2; size: -; J: TRBJ1-2; DNA: TGTGCCAGCAGTGGCACAGGGGTTGGGGGTGGCTACACCTTC; CDR3: CASSGTGVGGGYTF
D: TRBD1; V: TRBV11-3; size: -; J: TRBJ2-1; DNA: TGTGCCAGCAGCTTAGAGACGGGGACAGGCGCCATGTACAATGAGCAGTTCTTC; CDR3: CASSLETGTGAMYNEQFF
D: -; V: TRBV4-3; size: -; J: TRBJ1-2; DNA: TGCGCCAGCAGCCGCCTAGAACCGGGACAACAGAGGGGAGGCTACACCTTC; CDR3: CASSRLEPGQQRGGYTF
D: -; V: TRBV29-1; size: -; J: TRBJ2-7; DNA: TGCAGCGTTGAAGGTTACCAATCCTACGAGCAGTACTTC; CDR3: CSVEGYQSYEQYF
D: -; V: TRBV4-1; size: few; J: TRBJ1-5; DNA: TGCGCCAGCAGCCAACCCCGTAGCAATCAGCCCCAGCATTTT; CDR3: CASSQPRSNQPQHF
D: TRBD1; V: TRBV2; size: -; J: TRBJ2-6; DNA: TGTGCCAGCAGTCCATCAGGGGGCATTGGGTCTGGGGCCAACGTCCTGACTTTC; CDR3: CASSPSGGIGSGANVLTF